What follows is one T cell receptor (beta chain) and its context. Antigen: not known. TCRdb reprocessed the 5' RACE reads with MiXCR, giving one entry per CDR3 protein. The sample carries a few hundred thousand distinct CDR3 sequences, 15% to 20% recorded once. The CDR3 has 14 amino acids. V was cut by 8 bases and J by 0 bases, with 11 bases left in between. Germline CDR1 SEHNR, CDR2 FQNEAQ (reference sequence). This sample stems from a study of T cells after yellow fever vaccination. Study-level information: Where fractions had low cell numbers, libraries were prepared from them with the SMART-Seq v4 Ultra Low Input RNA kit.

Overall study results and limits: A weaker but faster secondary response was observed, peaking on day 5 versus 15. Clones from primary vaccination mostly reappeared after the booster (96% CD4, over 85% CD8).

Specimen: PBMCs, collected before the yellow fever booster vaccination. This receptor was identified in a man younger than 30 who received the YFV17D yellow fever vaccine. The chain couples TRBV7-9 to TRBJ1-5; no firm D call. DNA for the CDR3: TGTGCCAGCTGCCGGGTGGGTAGCAATCAGCCCCAGCATTTT. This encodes CASCRVGSNQPQHF.